This T cell receptor beta chain was recovered during a study of T cells in Graves' hyperthyroidism and ophthalmopathy. This clonotype was observed a handful of times. Trimming cost V 7 bases and J 6 bases, with 21 bases left between them. The CDR3 totals 14 residues. Germline CDR1 and CDR2: SQVTM and ANQGSEA. Regions amplified from RNA transcripts were the TCR beta CDR3 regions. Researchers ran a first-round RT-PCR on the TCR CDR3 using the HTBI primer set. TCRdb used MiXCR to reprocess the multiplex PCR reads, holding one entry per CDR3 protein. The sample has roughly 600,000 distinct CDR3 sequences; roughly 15% are singletons.

The chain joins TRBV29-1 to TRBJ1-2; possible D gene TRBD1, 6 bases. This clonotype originated in a woman between 45 and 65 years old with Graves' ophthalmopathy. The sequencing sample was made of blood. The CDR3 loop is CSAAEDGTLNGYTF. DNA of the CDR3: TGCAGCGCAGCTGAAGACGGGACACTCAATGGCTACACCTTC.